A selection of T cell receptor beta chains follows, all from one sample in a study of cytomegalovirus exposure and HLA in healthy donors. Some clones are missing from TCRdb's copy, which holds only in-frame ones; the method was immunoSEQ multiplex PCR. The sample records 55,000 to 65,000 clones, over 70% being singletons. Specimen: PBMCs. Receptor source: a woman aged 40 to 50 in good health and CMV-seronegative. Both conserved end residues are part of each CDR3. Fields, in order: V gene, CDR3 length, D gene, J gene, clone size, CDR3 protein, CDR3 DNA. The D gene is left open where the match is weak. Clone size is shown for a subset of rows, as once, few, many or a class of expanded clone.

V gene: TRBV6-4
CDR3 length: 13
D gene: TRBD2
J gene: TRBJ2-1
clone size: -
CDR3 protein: CASSETSNNEQFF
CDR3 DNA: TGTGCCAGCAGTGAGACTAGCAACAATGAGCAGTTCTTC

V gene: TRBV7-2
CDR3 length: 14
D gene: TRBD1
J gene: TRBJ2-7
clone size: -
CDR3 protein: CASSWGQGAYEQYF
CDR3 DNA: TGTGCCAGCAGCTGGGGACAGGGAGCCTACGAGCAGTACTTC

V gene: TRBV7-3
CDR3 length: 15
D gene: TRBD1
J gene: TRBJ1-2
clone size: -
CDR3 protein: CASSLTRTGDNGYTF
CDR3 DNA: TGTGCCAGCAGCTTAACCCGGACAGGGGACAATGGCTACACCTTC

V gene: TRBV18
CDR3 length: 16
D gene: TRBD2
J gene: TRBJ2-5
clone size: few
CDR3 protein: CASSLLAGGPGETQYF
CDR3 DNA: TGTGCCAGCTCACTACTAGCGGGAGGGCCGGGAGAGACCCAGTACTTC

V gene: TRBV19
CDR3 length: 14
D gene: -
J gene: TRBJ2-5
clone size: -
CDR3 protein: CASSISEGIKTQYF
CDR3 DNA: TGTGCCAGTAGTATATCGGAGGGGATAAAGACCCAGTACTTC

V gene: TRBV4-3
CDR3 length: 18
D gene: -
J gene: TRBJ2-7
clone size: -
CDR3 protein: CASSQDSSSGTILYEQYF
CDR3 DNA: TGCGCCAGCAGCCAAGACAGTAGTTCCGGGACAATTCTCTACGAGCAGTACTTC

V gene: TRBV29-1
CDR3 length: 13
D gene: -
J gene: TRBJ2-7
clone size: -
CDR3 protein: CSVVKRGVYEQYF
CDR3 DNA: TGCAGCGTTGTGAAAAGGGGCGTCTACGAGCAGTACTTC

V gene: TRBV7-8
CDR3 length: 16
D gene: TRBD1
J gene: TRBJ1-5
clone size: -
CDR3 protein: CASSLVGTGANQPQHF
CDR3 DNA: TGTGCCAGCAGCTTAGTAGGGACAGGGGCAAATCAGCCCCAGCATTTT

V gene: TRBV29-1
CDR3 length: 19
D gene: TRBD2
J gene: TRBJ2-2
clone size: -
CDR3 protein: CSVVGVPRTSGTNTGELFF
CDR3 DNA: TGCAGCGTTGTAGGTGTCCCGAGGACTAGCGGGACGAACACCGGGGAGCTGTTTTTT

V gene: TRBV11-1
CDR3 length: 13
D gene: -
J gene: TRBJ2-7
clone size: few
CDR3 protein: CASSLLSGYEQYF
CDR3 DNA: TGTGCCAGCAGCTTACTGTCGGGGTACGAGCAGTACTTC

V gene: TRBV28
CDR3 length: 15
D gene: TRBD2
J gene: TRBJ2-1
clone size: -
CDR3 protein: CASSSWTSSYNEQFF
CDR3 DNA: TGTGCCAGCAGTTCCTGGACTAGCAGTTACAATGAGCAGTTCTTC